The rows below give T cell receptor beta chains drawn from one sample of a study of blood T cell repertoires in COVID-19. This table comes from immunoSEQ multiplex PCR, and its TCRdb copy is limited to in-frame clones, with some not included. The data contain under 250,000 clones, about 83% of them singletons. Sequencing input: PBMCs or T cells enriched from blood (not recorded which). The source of these receptors is a woman between 50 and 59 years old who had been exposed to COVID-19. Each CDR3 is given with its conserved first and last residue. A D gene is named only where the DNA matches it firmly. Size values are once, few and many counts, or a class for expanded clones, and some rows have none.

j_gene	abundance	d_gene	v_gene	CDR3nt	CDR3aa
TRBJ1-3	-	-	TRBV12-3/TRBV12-4	TGTGCCAGCAGTCTATCTGGAAACACCATATATTTT	CASSLSGNTIYF
TRBJ1-1	-	-	TRBV11-2	TGTGCCAGCAGCCCCAGACAGGCGAACACTGAAGCTTTCTTT	CASSPRQANTEAFF
TRBJ2-1	-	-	TRBV6-2/TRBV6-3	TGTGCCAGCAGTTACTCGCTAATCAGCGGGTTAAATGAGCAGTTCTTC	CASSYSLISGLNEQFF
TRBJ1-1	-	TRBD1	TRBV10-3	TGTGCCACCGGGGGTTTGACAGGGCGGAACACTGAAGCTTTCTTT	CATGGLTGRNTEAFF
TRBJ2-7	few	TRBD1	TRBV18	TGTGCCAGCTCACCTGACAGGGCCGAGCAGTACTTC	CASSPDRAEQYF
TRBJ2-7	-	-	TRBV5-5	TGTGCCAGCAGCTTGGACTCACAGGGATACGAGCAGTACTTC	CASSLDSQGYEQYF
TRBJ2-1	once	-	TRBV5-1	TGCGCCAGCAGCCCGCGTATAGCGCATGAGCAGTTCTTC	CASSPRIAHEQFF
TRBJ2-2	-	TRBD1	TRBV7-9	TGTGCCAGCAGCTTCGGACAGGGGGAAAGAACCGGGGAGCTGTTTTTT	CASSFGQGERTGELFF
TRBJ1-2	-	-	TRBV7-6	TGTGCCAGCAGCAGGCTAATCGGGGAACATGGCTACACCTTC	CASSRLIGEHGYTF
TRBJ1-2	-	-	TRBV12-3/TRBV12-4	TGTGCCAGCAGGGCCGACGGGGGGAATGGCTACACCTTC	CASRADGGNGYTF
TRBJ1-2	once	-	TRBV18	TGTGCCAGCTCACCAAAAACAGGGTACGGCTACACCTTC	CASSPKTGYGYTF
TRBJ1-1	-	-	TRBV12-3/TRBV12-4	TGTGCCAGCAGTCAGCCGACAGGTGAGGCTTTCTTT	CASSQPTGEAFF
TRBJ1-1	-	-	TRBV5-1	TGCGCCAGCAGCGCTGGGACAAATATTGAAGCTTTCTTT	CASSAGTNIEAFF
TRBJ1-1	-	TRBD1	TRBV6-2/TRBV6-3	TGTGCCAGCAGTTCGGTTTGGGGACAGGGAAACACTGAAGCTTTCTTT	CASSSVWGQGNTEAFF
TRBJ1-5	-	-	TRBV11-2	TGTGCCAGCAGCCCCGGCCTGAGGGGCAATCAGCCCCAGCATTTT	CASSPGLRGNQPQHF
TRBJ2-7	-	TRBD1	TRBV6-1	TGTGCCAGCAGTGAAGAGGGGACAGGGTGGGCCGAGCAGTACTTC	CASSEEGTGWAEQYF
TRBJ2-7	few	-	TRBV6-5	TGTGCCAGCAGTCCCAGGGAATCTTCCGAGCAGTACTTC	CASSPRESSEQYF
TRBJ2-3	-	-	TRBV20-1	TGCAGTGCTAGTCTAGGAGCAGATACGCAGTATTTT	CSASLGADTQYF
TRBJ1-1	-	-	TRBV7-2	TGTGCCAGCAGCTCTAATCAGGGCACTGAAGCTTTCTTT	CASSSNQGTEAFF
TRBJ1-5	-	TRBD1	TRBV6-5	TGTGCCAGCAGTCAGGTACAGGGGCCTAATGGGCCCCAGCATTTT	CASSQVQGPNGPQHF
TRBJ1-3	-	-	TRBV30	TGTGCCTGGAGTACCCCAAAGAGCTCTGGAAACACCATATATTTT	CAWSTPKSSGNTIYF
TRBJ2-2	-	-	TRBV7-9	TGTGCCAGCAGCTTAAGGATTGGCGGGAACACCGGGGAGCTGTTTTTT	CASSLRIGGNTGELFF
TRBJ1-5	-	-	TRBV5-1	TGCGCCAGCAGCTTGGAAGGGAGGGGCAATCAGCCCCAGCATTTT	CASSLEGRGNQPQHF
TRBJ2-2	-	-	TRBV6-6	TGTGCCAGCAGTCATCTCGGGGACACCGGGGAGCTGTTTTTT	CASSHLGDTGELFF
TRBJ1-1	-	-	TRBV19	TGTGCCAGTCTGTGGAGGGATGACACTGAAGCTTTCTTT	CASLWRDDTEAFF
TRBJ2-3	-	-	TRBV13	TGTGCCAGCAGCTCCTCGGGGATTAGCACAGATACGCAGTATTTT	CASSSSGISTDTQYF
TRBJ1-3	-	TRBD1	TRBV3-1/TRBV3-2	TGTGCCAGCAGCGTCCGGGACAGGGACTCTGGAAACACCATATATTTT	CASSVRDRDSGNTIYF
TRBJ2-3	-	-	TRBV10-3	TGTGCCATCAGTCCGGGACTCCAACGCACAGATACGCAGTATTTT	CAISPGLQRTDTQYF
TRBJ1-1	-	-	TRBV4-1	TGCGCCAGCAGCCAAGGGACAAGGGGCACTGAAGCTTTCTTT	CASSQGTRGTEAFF
TRBJ1-5	few	-	TRBV18	TGTGCCAGCTCAACTGGGCAGCCAGATCAGCCCCAGCATTTT	CASSTGQPDQPQHF
TRBJ2-2	few	TRBD1	TRBV12-5	TGTGCTAGTGATCCCCCGGGACAGGGCGATCGGACCGGGGAGCTGTTTTTT	CASDPPGQGDRTGELFF
TRBJ1-1	-	-	TRBV6-6	TGTGCCATACAAGGACTCATGAACACTGAAGCTTTCTTT	CAIQGLMNTEAFF
TRBJ2-3	-	-	TRBV4-2	TGTGCCAGCAGCCAAGATCCTGTCGGCGGGGGCACAGATACGCAGTATTTT	CASSQDPVGGGTDTQYF
TRBJ2-7	-	TRBD1	TRBV5-6	TGTGCCAGCACCGGGACAGGTCTTAGCTCCTACGAGCAGTACTTC	CASTGTGLSSYEQYF
TRBJ1-2	-	-	TRBV2	TGTGCCAGCAGTGAAGCATCGGGTCATGGCTACACCTTC	CASSEASGHGYTF
TRBJ2-2	once	TRBD1	TRBV7-2	TGTGCCAGCAGCTCCTACAGGGGTTACGGGGAGCTGTTTTTT	CASSSYRGYGELFF
TRBJ1-5	once	-	TRBV5-8	TGTGCCAGCAGCCTAAATAGCAATCAGCCCCAGCATTTT	CASSLNSNQPQHF
TRBJ2-3	-	-	TRBV5-4	TGTGCCAGCAGCTTAAGACAGACATACACAGATACGCAGTATTTT	CASSLRQTYTDTQYF
TRBJ1-1	-	-	TRBV6-5	TGTGCCAGCAGTTACTCCGGGATTGAGAATGCTGAAGCTTTCTTT	CASSYSGIENAEAFF
TRBJ1-4	few	TRBD1	TRBV10-2	TGCGCCAGCAGGGAGGGGGACAGCCTTTGGTTTTTT	CASREGDSLWFF
TRBJ2-5	few	TRBD1	TRBV28	TGTGCCAGCACCGGAAGAGAGCCGGGACAGCAAGAGACCCAGTACTTC	CASTGREPGQQETQYF
TRBJ1-1	-	-	TRBV6-2/TRBV6-3	TGTGCCAGCAGTTACCGGAGAGGGATGAACACTGAAGCTTTCTTT	CASSYRRGMNTEAFF
TRBJ1-5	once	-	TRBV19	TGTGCCAGTAGTTCCCGGGAGGGGTCTCAGCCCCAGCATTTT	CASSSREGSQPQHF
TRBJ2-7	-	-	TRBV5-1	TGCGCCAGCAGCTTGAATCCAGGGGACTACTACGAGCAGTACTTC	CASSLNPGDYYEQYF
TRBJ1-5	few	-	TRBV19	TGTGCCAGTAGTATTAACAGGTCGGATCAGCCCCAGCATTTT	CASSINRSDQPQHF
TRBJ1-3	-	-	TRBV30	TGTGCCTGGAGTGGGAGCACGCTTTCCTCTGGAAACACCATATATTTT	CAWSGSTLSSGNTIYF
TRBJ1-3	few	TRBD1	TRBV10-3	TGTGCCATCAGTACCGGACAGGGAACAGGAAACACCATATATTTT	CAISTGQGTGNTIYF
TRBJ1-5	-	-	TRBV19	TGTGCCAGTAGTATAACCCTTCAGGGCCTCAATCAGCCCCAGCATTTT	CASSITLQGLNQPQHF